This T cell receptor (beta chain) stems from a study of cytomegalovirus exposure and HLA in healthy donors. The CDR3 sequence is 14 residues long. The V gene's germline CDR1 is SQVTM and CDR2 ANQGSEA. The germline V and J ends were trimmed by 4 bases and 0 bases, with 12 bases remaining between them. General study points: Data from an earlier analysis indicated that most TCR beta V segments were productive either about 87% or about 30% of the time. Later genetic work tied a missense DCLRE1C variant to beta-chain V and J trimming. As was reported, the classifier diagnosed cytomegalovirus status with high specificity and sensitivity.

It was with 60 Vbeta and 13 Jbeta primers that the PCR ran. Using immunoSEQ multiplex PCR, the repertoire was profiled, and TCRdb retains in-frame clones only, with some absent. This sample yields hundreds of thousands of clones, of which around 79% are seen a single time; approximately 2% belongs to the top ten. Concerning this clone itself: The antigen is undetermined.

This chain uses TRBV29-1 with TRBJ1-1; D not certain. The receptor's source is a male donor in good health and CMV-seronegative. Material: PBMCs. CDR3 bases: TGCAGCGTTGCCAAGTTACTATTGAACACTGAAGCTTTCTTT. Translated: CSVAKLLLNTEAFF. The full variable domain, in which reference TRBV29-1 and TRBJ1-1 provide the parts outside the CDR3, is SAVISQKPSRDICQRGTSLTIQCQVDSQVTMMFWYRQQPGQSLTLIATANQGSEATYESGFVIDKFPISRPNLTFSTLTVSNMSPEDSSIYLCSVAKLLLNTEAFFGQGTRLTVV.